This T cell receptor beta chain originates from a study of blood T cells in healthy people across ages. Germline values: CDR1 SGDLS, CDR2 YYNGEE. The ends lost 3 bases at V and 4 bases at J; junction bases unmatched: 3. The CDR3 is 15 residues long. A second PCR, run for roughly 7 to 12 cycles, used a sample-barcoded 5' primer plus a J-beta primer mix. TCRdb passed the 5' RACE reads through MiXCR, listing each CDR3 protein once. The table includes some 880,000 distinct CDR3 sequences, about 37% detected once. This chain uses TRBV9 with TRBJ2-3; 12 bases fit TRBD2. Sequenced: blood. This sequence was found in a man aged 18 to 30 in good health. CDR3 in amino acids: CASSALAGGADTQYF. The CDR3 DNA follows: TGTGCCAGCAGCGCGCTAGCGGGAGGGGCAGATACGCAGTATTTT.